One and the same sample provided the 22 T cell receptor beta chains below, sequenced in a study of blood T cell repertoires in COVID-19. Clones were sequenced by immunoSEQ multiplex PCR, and TCRdb holds only the in-frame ones, with some missing. Of some 260,000 clones in the sample, roughly four fifths were seen once. Sequenced material: peripheral blood. Source of these receptors: a man aged 80 or over with acute or convalescent COVID-19.

The chain is built from TRBV10-3 and TRBJ1-4; possible D gene TRBD1, 5 bases. In germline, CDR1 is ENHRY, CDR2 SYGVKD. Trimming cost V 2 bases and J 11 bases, with 9 bases left between them. The length of the CDR3 is 12 residues. The CDR3 bases are TGTGCCATCAGTGAGCGGGCAGGGAAACTGTTTTTT. Encoded protein: CAISERAGKLFF.

The chain recombines TRBV12-3 or TRBV12-4 with TRBJ1-1; TRBD1 is a possible D gene (5 bases). This CDR3 region has 12 residues. Trimming left V 6 bases short and J 10 bases short, with 15 bases between. The CDR3 is CASSPVQGRAFF. The CDR3 bases are TGTGCCAGCAGCCCGGTCCAGGGCCGAGCTTTCTTT.

V usage is TRBV10-2 and J usage is TRBJ2-3; D call uncertain. The CDR3 extends over 14 amino acids. V shed 4 bases and J shed 0 bases, with 8 bases lying between them. CDR1 and CDR2 from the germline V gene are WSHSY and SAAADI. This chain's CDR3 is CASSVFTSTDTQYF. CDR3 nucleotide sequence: TGCGCCAGCAGTGTATTTACTAGCACAGATACGCAGTATTTT.

The V call is TRBV5-6, the J call TRBJ1-2, with D tentatively TRBD1 (5 bases). Looked up from germline, CDR1 is SGHDT and CDR2 is YYEEEE. The CDR3 sequence is 13 residues long. Trimming cost V 0 bases and J 5 bases, with 8 bases left between them. CDR3 nucleotide sequence: TGTGCCAGCAGCTTGGGCAGGGATTATGGCTACACCTTC. Amino acids: CASSLGRDYGYTF. The whole variable domain, filled in from reference TRBV5-6 and TRBJ1-2, reads DAGVTQSPTHLIKTRGQQVTLRCSPKSGHDTVSWYQQALGQGPQFIFQYYEEEERQRGNFPDRFSGHQFPNYSSELNVNALLLGDSALYLCASSLGRDYGYTFGSGTRLTVV.

This clone came up a few times. The genes are TRBV19 and TRBJ1-2, with D uncertain. Trimming left V 3 bases short and J 5 bases short, with 22 bases between. There are 17 residues in the CDR3. Germline CDR1 reads LNHDA; CDR2 reads SQIVND (reference sequence). The CDR3 reads CASSIHSGSGWRYGYTF. As DNA, the CDR3 is TGTGCCAGTAGTATTCATTCCGGGTCCGGGTGGCGGTATGGCTACACCTTC.

V gene TRBV7-9 combines with J gene TRBJ1-2, with unresolved D. The CDR3 runs to 13 residues. V dropped 1 base and J dropped 8 bases, with 11 bases sitting between them. From germline, CDR1 is SEHNR and CDR2 FQNEAQ (reference sequence). The CDR3 sequence is CASSLGGLPGYTF. The DNA for the CDR3 is TGTGCCAGCAGCTTAGGCGGGCTTCCCGGCTACACCTTC.

The chain couples TRBV4-1 to TRBJ2-3; TRBD2 might be the D (7 bases). There are 18 residues in the CDR3. Trimming shortened V by 1 base and J by 2 bases, and 19 bases separated the two germline ends. CDR1 and CDR2 (germline): MGHRA, YSYEKL. This CDR3 reads CASSQGGWRGLSTDTQYF. The CDR3 DNA reads TGCGCCAGCAGCCAAGGGGGTTGGCGGGGGCTATCCACAGATACGCAGTATTTT.

This chain connects TRBV30 to TRBJ2-3; perhaps TRBD2 as D (6 bases). The germline V and J ends were trimmed by 3 bases and 1 base, with 11 bases remaining between them. Germline V gene lookup returns CDR1 GTSNPN and CDR2 SVGIG (reference sequence). This CDR3 contains 14 residues. DNA of the CDR3: TGTGCCTGGAGCGGAGGGGCCGGCACAGATACGCAGTATTTT. It translates to CAWSGGAGTDTQYF.

V is TRBV6-5 and J is TRBJ1-1, with a possible D match to TRBD1 (5 bases). In germline, CDR1 is MNHEY, CDR2 SVGAGI. Deletions cut 7 bases from V and 6 bases from J, with 15 bases between. CDR3 length: 13 amino acids. The CDR3 region is CASTWRGVAEAFF. The CDR3 DNA follows: TGTGCCAGCACCTGGCGGGGGGTCGCTGAAGCTTTCTTT.

The CDR3 spells CASSSTGGLKLFF. The CDR3 DNA follows: TGCGCCAGCAGCTCTACTGGGGGCCTCAAACTGTTTTTT. The chain links TRBV5-1 to TRBJ1-4, with D tentatively TRBD1 (6 bases). The CDR3 extends over 13 amino acids. V lost 3 bases and J 11 bases, leaving 14 bases between the germline ends. Germline V gene data show CDR1 as SGHRS and CDR2 as YFSETQ.

This chain connects TRBV7-9 to TRBJ2-2; 7 nucleotides agree with TRBD1. The germline V gene encodes CDR1 SEHNR and CDR2 FQNEAQ (reference sequence). The CDR3 runs to 18 residues. The ends lost 4 bases at V and 4 bases at J; junction bases unmatched: 15. CDR3 coding DNA: TGTGCCAGCAGCTCGAAACTTTACAGGGGTCTGGGCACCGGGGAGCTGTTTTTT. Protein sequence: CASSSKLYRGLGTGELFF.

This chain uses TRBV4-1 with TRBJ2-5, with TRBD2 matching 9 bases. The CDR3 length is 16 residues. V was clipped by 1 base and J by 5 bases; unmatched bases: 8. Germline CDR1 MGHRA, CDR2 YSYEKL. The CDR3 region is CASSQVGTSRWETQYF. The CDR3 nucleotides read TGCGCCAGCAGCCAAGTTGGGACTAGCCGGTGGGAGACCCAGTACTTC.

This clone has only one observation. This chain connects TRBV6-5 to TRBJ1-1; TRBD1 might be the D (6 bases). Germline CDR1 reads MNHEY; CDR2 reads SVGAGI. Trimming took 10 bases from V and 8 from J, leaving 26 bases between them. The CDR3 consists of 15 residues. CDR3 protein: CATTKSDTGSREAFF. CDR3 nucleotides: TGTGCCACTACGAAAAGCGATACAGGGTCGCGGGAAGCTTTCTTT.

In its sample, this clone was seen many times. The V call is TRBV30, the J call TRBJ1-6, with 7 bases lining up with TRBD1. The CDR3 extends over 12 amino acids. Germline CDR1 is GTSNPN and CDR2 is SVGIG (reference sequence). The ends lost 2 bases at V and 9 bases at J; junction bases unmatched: 1. The chain's CDR3 is CAWSPGGSPLHF. DNA of the CDR3: TGTGCCTGGAGTCCAGGGGGTTCACCCCTCCACTTT.

The chain employs TRBV5-1 and TRBJ1-5; TRBD1 might be the D (5 bases). Deletions cut 0 bases from V and 6 bases from J, with 13 bases between. The CDR3 contains 15 residues. Germline lookup yields CDR1 SGHRS and CDR2 YFSETQ. The CDR3 region is CASSLGGTGGQPQHF. In DNA, the CDR3 is TGCGCCAGCAGCTTGGGAGGGACGGGGGGTCAGCCCCAGCATTTT.

The chain uses TRBV5-1 and TRBJ2-7, with a tentative D call TRBD2 (6 bases). The germline CDR1 and CDR2 sequences are SGHRS and YFSETQ. Trimming shortened V by 7 bases and J by 0 bases, and 14 bases separated the two germline ends. The CDR3 runs to 14 residues. CDR3 sequence: CASGPGTPSYEQYF. The CDR3 coding sequence is TGCGCCAGCGGACCCGGGACTCCCTCCTACGAGCAGTACTTC.

This chain joins TRBV5-1 and TRBJ2-3; weak D call: TRBD2 (5 bases). CDR1 is SGHRS and CDR2 is YFSETQ in the germline V gene. This CDR3 is 15 amino acids long. V lost 6 bases to trimming and J lost 1 base, with 15 bases between them. The CDR3 region has the DNA TGCGCCAGCACCCGGGCAGCGGCCGGCACAGATACGCAGTATTTT. The encoded protein is CASTRAAAGTDTQYF.

V usage is TRBV10-1 and J usage is TRBJ2-7, with 8 bases that match TRBD1. The CDR3 runs 14 residues. Germline CDR1 and CDR2: WNHNN and SYGVQD (reference sequence). Trimming took 8 bases from V and 6 from J; bases not matched to a gene: 12. The CDR3 DNA sequence: TGCGCCAGCGCCCGCTCAGGGGGCGAAGGCGAGCAGTACTTC. It translates to CASARSGGEGEQYF.

The V gene is TRBV27, the J gene TRBJ1-2, with TRBD1 matching over 11 bases. This CDR3 has 16 residues. The germline gives CDR1 MNHEY, CDR2 SMNVEV (reference sequence). With V trimmed by 0 bases and J by 8 bases, 8 bases remained unmatched. CDR3 amino acids: CASSLSDRGLGGGYTF. The CDR3 region has the DNA TGTGCCAGCAGTTTATCGGACAGGGGGCTAGGGGGGGGCTACACCTTC.

In its sample, this clone was seen a few times. V and J are TRBV6-5 and TRBJ1-5; TRBD1 aligns across 10 bases. Germline assignment: CDR1 MNHEY and CDR2 SVGAGI. J lost 6 bases, V lost 5 bases, and 1 base had no gene match. The CDR3 totals 13 residues. The DNA for the CDR3 is TGTGCCAGCAGTCGGGACAGGGGTCAGCCCCAGCATTTT. Translation: CASSRDRGQPQHF.

This chain uses TRBV7-9 with TRBJ2-1; perhaps TRBD2 as D (5 bases). V lost 0 bases, J lost 5 bases, and 11 bases lay in between. There are 15 residues in the CDR3. CDR1 is SEHNR and CDR2 is FQNEAQ in the germline V gene (reference sequence). CDR3 sequence: CASSLAGVGDNEQFF. The CDR3 nucleotides are TGTGCCAGCAGCTTAGCGGGAGTTGGGGACAATGAGCAGTTCTTC.

The chain couples TRBV7-6 to TRBJ2-1; 7 bases fit TRBD1. Trimming took 5 bases from V and 12 from J; bases not matched to a gene: 7. CDR3 length: 12 amino acids. Germline values: CDR1 SGHVS, CDR2 FNYEAQ. CDR3 DNA sequence: TGTGCCAGCAGCCGGGACAGTGATGGGCAGTTCTTC. Residues: CASSRDSDGQFF.